The 21 T cell receptor beta chains below were found in one sample sequenced in a study of CD4 T cells in relation to SARS-CoV-2 and coronaviruses. Clones were read by immunoSEQ multiplex PCR, and TCRdb kept only the in-frame ones, dropping some. Of fewer than 14,000 clones listed, around 87% are singletons. Input material: naive CD4+ T cells from PBMCs. Subset in this sample: naive CD4+ T cells isolated by negative enrichment. These receptors were obtained from an adult with COVID-19.

This sequence joins TRBV7-8 and TRBJ2-2, with TRBD2 as a possible D gene (5 bases). CDR1 SGHVS and CDR2 FQNEAQ come from the germline V gene. The CDR3 has 17 residues. Trimming left V 2 bases short and J 1 base short, with 14 bases between. Here the CDR3 reads CASSLRGGSKNTGELFF. CDR3 nucleotide sequence: TGTGCCAGCAGCTTACGGGGTGGATCCAAGAACACCGGGGAGCTGTTTTTT.

This clone was seen just once. J is TRBJ1-1 and V is TRBV5-4; maybe TRBD1 (6 bases). The V end lost 4 bases, the J end lost 5 bases, and 15 bases lay between the germline ends. The CDR3 length is 14 residues. CDR1 is SGHNT, CDR2 YYREEE, per germline (reference sequence). In nucleotides, the CDR3 is TGTGCCAGCAGCACGAAACAGGGAAATACTGAAGCTTTCTTT. Protein sequence: CASSTKQGNTEAFF.

In this sample, this clone turned up a few times. This chain uses TRBV11-2 with TRBJ1-1, with D unresolved. There are 11 residues in the CDR3. CDR1 is SGHAT, CDR2 FQNNGV, per germline. The germline V and J ends were trimmed by 7 bases and 6 bases, with 9 bases remaining between them. CDR3 DNA sequence: TGTGCCAGCACAGGAAGTTCTGAAGCTTTCTTT. Amino acid sequence: CASTGSSEAFF.

The J gene is TRBJ2-5, the V gene TRBV9, with 11 bases matching TRBD2. Germline-derived CDR1 and CDR2 are SGDLS and YYNGEE. This CDR3 spans 16 amino acids. Unmatched junction bases numbered 3, after V lost 0 bases and J lost 2 bases. CDR3 protein: CASSVGVAGGQETQYF. CDR3 DNA sequence: TGTGCCAGCAGCGTAGGGGTAGCGGGGGGGCAAGAGACCCAGTACTTC.

The chain combines TRBV5-4 with TRBJ2-5; tentative D call: TRBD1 (6 bases). Trimming removed 4 bases from V and 2 bases from J, with 9 bases in between. Germline V gene data show CDR1 as SGHNT and CDR2 as YYREEE (reference sequence). The CDR3 extends over 13 amino acids. This CDR3 is CASSRTAQETQYF. The CDR3 region has the DNA TGTGCCAGCAGCAGGACAGCTCAAGAGACCCAGTACTTC.

The chain recombines TRBV15 with TRBJ2-3; D unresolved. The V gene's germline CDR1 is LNHNV and CDR2 YYDKDF (reference sequence). The CDR3 loop spans 13 amino acids. Trimming took off 1 base at V and 4 bases at J, with 6 bases between the two ends. The DNA of the CDR3 is TGTGCCACCAGCAGAGGGGAATCAGATACGCAGTATTTT. It is translated as CATSRGESDTQYF.

The rearrangement joins TRBV19 to TRBJ2-7, with a possible D match to TRBD1 (6 bases). V lost 8 bases and J 6 bases, leaving 17 bases between the germline ends. The germline V gene encodes CDR1 LNHDA and CDR2 SQIVND (reference sequence). This CDR3 has 13 residues. The CDR3 region has the DNA TGTGCCAGTGGAGTCCAGGGGATCGGCGAGCAGTACTTC. Protein sequence: CASGVQGIGEQYF.

The chain uses TRBV18 and TRBJ1-5; the D is unclear. Germline V gives CDR1 KGHSH, CDR2 LQKENI. The CDR3 spans 15 residues. V was shortened by 3 bases and J by 0 bases, with 9 bases between the two germline ends. CDR3 sequence reads: CASSPEGDSNQPQHF. The CDR3 DNA follows: TGTGCCAGCTCACCCGAGGGAGATAGCAATCAGCCCCAGCATTTT.

The CDR3 region is CASSVAQGHSYEQYF. CDR3 sequence (DNA): TGTGCCAGCAGCGTAGCGCAGGGCCATTCCTACGAGCAGTACTTC. The J gene is TRBJ2-7, the V gene TRBV9; TRBD1 is a possible D gene (5 bases). V gave up 0 bases and J gave up 1 base, with 11 bases separating them. Germline CDR1 SGDLS, CDR2 YYNGEE. This CDR3 has 15 residues.

The rearrangement uses TRBV9 and TRBJ1-3, with D possibly being TRBD1 (5 bases). This CDR3 has 16 residues. Trimming pared 2 bases from V and 8 bases from J, leaving 20 bases between. CDR1 is SGDLS, CDR2 YYNGEE, per germline. The CDR3 reads CASSVQEPGLGDTIYF. CDR3 sequence (DNA): TGTGCCAGCAGCGTGCAAGAACCGGGACTCGGGGACACCATATATTTT.

In nucleotides, the CDR3 is TGTGCCAGCAGTTACTCGGACAGGGGGCCCTACGAGCAGTACTTC. Residues: CASSYSDRGPYEQYF. The chain carries TRBV6-5 and TRBJ2-7; TRBD1 matches 11 bases. V dropped 0 bases and J dropped 2; count of bases not matched to a gene: 0. This CDR3 region has 15 residues. Germline CDR1 is MNHEY and CDR2 is SVGAGI.

V usage is TRBV9 and J usage is TRBJ2-7, with 15 nucleotides matching TRBD2. The V and J ends lost 0 bases and 1 base, in that order; junction bases with no gene match: 5. The CDR3 is 18 amino acids. Germline CDR1 reads SGDLS; CDR2 reads YYNGEE. The CDR3 protein is CASSVGTSGGAQSYEQYF. The CDR3 bases are TGTGCCAGCAGCGTAGGGACTAGCGGGGGGGCCCAGTCCTACGAGCAGTACTTC.

The chain employs TRBV6-5 and TRBJ1-1; a weak D match, TRBD1 (5 bases). V lost 10 bases and J 5 bases, leaving 14 bases between the germline ends. CDR1 and CDR2 (germline): MNHEY, SVGAGI. The CDR3 totals 12 residues. Here the CDR3 DNA reads TGTGCCACGCAAAGGGGAGGGACTGAAGCTTTCTTT. It encodes CATQRGGTEAFF.

V gene TRBV4-3 combines with J gene TRBJ1-1; D gene unclear. CDR1 and CDR2 (germline): LGHNA, YSLEER. V was trimmed by 0 bases and J by 0 bases, leaving 20 bases between them. The CDR3 spans 19 residues. The CDR3 sequence: CASSQEGRWEVGMNTEAFF. The CDR3 DNA is TGCGCCAGCAGCCAAGAAGGTCGCTGGGAAGTCGGAATGAACACTGAAGCTTTCTTT.

This sequence joins TRBV24-1 and TRBJ2-2; tentatively, D is TRBD1 (5 bases). V lost 5 bases and J 0 bases, leaving 6 bases between the germline ends. Looked up from germline, CDR1 is KGHDR and CDR2 is SFDVKD. CDR3 length: 14 amino acids. CDR3 DNA: TGTGCCACCAGTGCGACAGCGAACACCGGGGAGCTGTTTTTT. Protein product: CATSATANTGELFF.

The rearrangement uses TRBV5-4 and TRBJ2-3; 7 bases match TRBD2. With 4 bases clipped from V and 1 base from J, the junction kept 6 bases outside the gene matches. The germline V gene has CDR1 SGHNT and CDR2 YYREEE (reference sequence). The length of the CDR3 is 15 residues. CDR3 sequence reads: CASSRRGERTDTQYF. The CDR3 nucleotides read TGTGCCAGCAGCCGCCGGGGGGAGCGCACAGATACGCAGTATTTT.

This clone is large (0.1 to 1%). CDR3 nucleotides: TGCGCCAGCAGCTTGCAGGGCTCTAACACCGGGGAGCTGTTTTTT. It specifies CASSLQGSNTGELFF. V usage is TRBV5-1 and J usage is TRBJ2-2, with D perhaps TRBD1 (5 bases). Deletions cut 1 base from V and 2 bases from J, with 9 bases between. The germline CDR1 and CDR2 sequences are SGHRS and YFSETQ. This CDR3 region has 15 residues.

The chain uses TRBV7-2 and TRBJ1-1, with 9 bases matching TRBD1. The CDR3 sequence is 16 residues long. V lost 6 bases to trimming and J lost 2 bases; unmatched junction nucleotides: 10. CDR1 and CDR2 from the germline V gene are SGHTA and FQGNSA. CDR3 coding DNA: TGTGCCAGCAGACGCAAACAGGGGGCGGGTAACACTGAAGCTTTCTTT. This encodes CASRRKQGAGNTEAFF.

The V and J genes are TRBV2 and TRBJ2-7; 9 nucleotides align to TRBD2. Germline CDR1 is SNHLY and CDR2 is FYNNEI. Losses at the gene ends were 6 bases for V and 2 bases for J; bases not matched to a gene: 5. CDR3 length: 14 residues. DNA for the CDR3: TGTGCCAGCAGGAGGCCTAGCGGGGCCTACGAGCAGTACTTC. This translates into CASRRPSGAYEQYF.

This chain links TRBV5-1 with TRBJ2-3, with 7 nucleotides matching TRBD2. This CDR3 comprises 13 residues. J gave up 3 bases and V 7 bases, and 5 bases lay outside the gene matches. The germline V gene encodes CDR1 SGHRS and CDR2 YFSETQ. CDR3 sequence reads: CASGGVATDTQYF. CDR3 nucleotide sequence: TGCGCCAGCGGGGGGGTAGCGACAGATACGCAGTATTTT.

The chain joins TRBV11-3 to TRBJ2-7, with D perhaps given as TRBD1 or TRBD2 (6 bases each). Germline lookup yields CDR1 SGHNT and CDR2 YENEEA. V gave up 3 bases and J gave up 4 bases, with 13 bases separating them. This CDR3 contains 14 residues. DNA of the CDR3: TGTGCCAGCAGCTTGGGGGGCATGGGGTACGAGCAGTACTTC. Amino acids: CASSLGGMGYEQYF.